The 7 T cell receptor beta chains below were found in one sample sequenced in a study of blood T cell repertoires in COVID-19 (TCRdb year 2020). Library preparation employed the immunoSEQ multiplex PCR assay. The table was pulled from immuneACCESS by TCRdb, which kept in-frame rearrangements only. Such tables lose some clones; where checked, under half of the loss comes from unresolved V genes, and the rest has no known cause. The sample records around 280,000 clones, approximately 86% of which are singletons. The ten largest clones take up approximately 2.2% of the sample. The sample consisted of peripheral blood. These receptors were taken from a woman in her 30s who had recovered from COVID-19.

The CDR3 nucleotides are TGTGCCAGCAGTTCGACAGGGGACAACTATGGCTACACCTTC. Its translation: CASSSTGDNYGYTF. The chain joins TRBV28 to TRBJ1-2, with TRBD1 identical over 8 bases. V was pared by 4 bases and J by 2 bases, with 3 bases of the junction left unmatched. This CDR3 has 14 residues. The V gene's germline CDR1 is MDHEN and CDR2 SYDVKM.

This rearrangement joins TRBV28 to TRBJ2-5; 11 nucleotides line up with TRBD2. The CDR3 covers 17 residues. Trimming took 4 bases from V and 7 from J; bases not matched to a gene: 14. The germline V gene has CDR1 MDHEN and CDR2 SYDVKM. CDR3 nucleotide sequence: TGTGCCAGCAGTTCCCAGGGACTAGCGGCTTTGTCGTGGACCCAGTACTTC. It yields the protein CASSSQGLAALSWTQYF.

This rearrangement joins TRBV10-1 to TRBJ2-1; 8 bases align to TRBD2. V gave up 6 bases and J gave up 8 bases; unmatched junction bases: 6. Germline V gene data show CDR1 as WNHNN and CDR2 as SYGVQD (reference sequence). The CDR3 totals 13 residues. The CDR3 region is CASSAGGFYEQFF. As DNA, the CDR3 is TGCGCCAGCAGCGCGGGGGGCTTCTATGAGCAGTTCTTC.

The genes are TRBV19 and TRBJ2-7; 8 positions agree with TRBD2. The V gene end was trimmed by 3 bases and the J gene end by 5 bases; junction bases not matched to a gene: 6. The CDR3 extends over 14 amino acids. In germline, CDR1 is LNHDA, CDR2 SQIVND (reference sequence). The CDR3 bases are TGTGCCAGTAGTATTCTAGCGGGTGGGGACGAGCAGTACTTC. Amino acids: CASSILAGGDEQYF.

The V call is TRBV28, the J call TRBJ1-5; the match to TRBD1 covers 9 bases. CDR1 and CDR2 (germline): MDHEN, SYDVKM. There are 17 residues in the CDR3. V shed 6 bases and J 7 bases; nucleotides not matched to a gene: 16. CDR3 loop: CASSQPSPGTGTQPQHF. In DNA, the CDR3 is TGTGCCAGCAGCCAACCTTCACCCGGGACAGGGACCCAGCCCCAGCATTTT.

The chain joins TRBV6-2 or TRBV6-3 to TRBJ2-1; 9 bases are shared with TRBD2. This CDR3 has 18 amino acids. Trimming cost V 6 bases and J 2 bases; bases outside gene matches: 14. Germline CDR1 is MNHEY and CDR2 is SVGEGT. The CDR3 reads CASSIGRLAALAYNEQFF. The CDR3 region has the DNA TGTGCCAGCAGCATCGGGAGACTAGCGGCTCTGGCCTACAATGAGCAGTTCTTC.

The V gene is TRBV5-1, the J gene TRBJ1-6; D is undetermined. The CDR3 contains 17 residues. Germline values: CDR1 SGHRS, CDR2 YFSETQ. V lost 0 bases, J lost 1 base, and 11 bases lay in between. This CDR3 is CASSLGVRRSYNSPLHF. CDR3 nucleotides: TGCGCCAGCAGCTTGGGGGTCCGGAGGTCCTATAATTCACCCCTCCACTTT.